This T cell receptor (beta chain) came from a study of T cells after yellow fever vaccination (dated by TCRdb to between 2017 and 2020). Broadly, across the study: The SMART-Seq v4 Ultra Low Input RNA kit was used to prepare libraries from fractions with low cell numbers. The cohort comprised two healthy male donors, one aged 18 to 29 and one aged 30 to 39 years. To follow T-cell clones before and after both primary and booster YFV17D yellow fever vaccination, bulk TCR alpha and beta repertoires underwent longitudinal sequencing. Blood was drawn at multiple timepoints before and after primary and secondary immunization, with bulk PBMC replicates and cell subsets isolated.

Regarding this clonotype: The clone's antigen remains unknown. Qualities for individual bases were not recorded, and no much larger clone is one base off.

TCR cDNA was synthesized by 5'RACE template switching, through which a universal primer site and unique molecular identifiers were introduced. Priming for cDNA synthesis came from both the TCR alpha and TCR beta constant segments. Two PCR steps were used to amplify libraries, with sample barcodes and sequencing adapters being added in the second step. Libraries were sequenced on Illumina HiSeq 2500 (2x100 bp) or NovaSeq (2x150 bp). Per the authors' processing: Demultiplexing of reads and collapsing into UMI consensus sequences were performed with MIGEC, and V(D)J alignment was carried out with MiXCR. Using edgeR on replicate PBMC samples, clonotypes were called vaccine-responding if FDR was below 0.01 and the log2 fold change was above 5 up to day 15. Each bulk clonotype received a CD4 or CD8 identity based on whether the sequenced CD4 or CD8 repertoire contained that clonotype at higher abundance. TCRdb took the public reads, trimmed them with fastp at Q25, ran MiXCR for clone calling and kept in-frame beta chains. Identical CDR3 proteins give one entry, which carries the most common genes and DNA. In this record, the V and J calls reflect TCRdb's handling and not the investigators' own analysis. In all, the sample holds some 130,000 distinct CDR3 sequences, and 5% to 8% of those were seen once. More than 0.55% of the sample lies in the top ten.

Beyond this particular receptor, the publication reports: Because only two donors were included in the study, the extent to which the findings can be generalized is limited. Most clones expanded after primary vaccination were re-detected after the booster (96% of CD4 and about nine tenths of CD8), suggesting broad memory maintenance. Because abundant contaminating clonotypes from the bulk population could be contained in FACS-sorted repertoires, computational filtering was required. The secondary T-cell response was found to be weaker but faster than the primary response, with a peak reached on day 5 rather than on day 15. A small fraction of clonotypes appeared in both the CD4 and CD8 compartments, likely as a result of convergent recombination.

The CDR3 sequence holds 16 residues, the cysteine and phenylalanine included. Just CDR3 DNA is preserved here, 48 bases in frame from base 1. The germline V gene sets CDR1 to SGHVS and CDR2 to FQNEAQ. From V the trimming removes 6 bases and from J it removes 0 bases, while the gene matches leave 6 bases of the junction unaccounted for. The treatment or condition tag for this specimen amounts to: live attenuated yellow fever vaccine strain. A standard Ficoll-Paque protocol was used to isolate PBMCs from peripheral blood. Dynabeads CD4 and CD8 positive selection kits were used to isolate the CD4 and CD8 T-cell fractions. TriZol was used to extract RNA from bulk PBMCs, CD4 and CD8 fractions, and dextramer-positive and dextramer-negative fractions.

Sequencing used CD4+ T cells sorted from PBMCs, obtained 10 days after the yellow fever booster vaccination. Here the chain combines TRBV7-8 and TRBJ1-3, with 9 bases matching TRBD1. The origin of this receptor is a man younger than 40 who received the YFV17D yellow fever vaccine. This receptor carries the CDR3 CASSGTGTNSGNTIYF. The DNA sequence is given as TGTGCCAGCAGTGGGACAGGGACGAACTCTGGAAACACCATATATTTT.